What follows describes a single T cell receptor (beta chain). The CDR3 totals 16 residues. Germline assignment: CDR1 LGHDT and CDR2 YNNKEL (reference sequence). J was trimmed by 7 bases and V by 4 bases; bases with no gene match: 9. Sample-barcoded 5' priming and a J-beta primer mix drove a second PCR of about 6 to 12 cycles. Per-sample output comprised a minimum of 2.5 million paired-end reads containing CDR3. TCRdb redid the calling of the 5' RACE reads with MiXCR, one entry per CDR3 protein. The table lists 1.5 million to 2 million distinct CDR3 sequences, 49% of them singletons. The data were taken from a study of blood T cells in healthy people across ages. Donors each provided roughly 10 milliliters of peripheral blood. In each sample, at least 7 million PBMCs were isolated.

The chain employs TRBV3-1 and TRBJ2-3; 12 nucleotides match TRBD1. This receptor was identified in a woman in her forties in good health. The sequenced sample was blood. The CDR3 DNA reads TGTGCCAGCAGCCCTTCCGGGACAGGGGGCATGTATACGCAGTATTTT. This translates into CASSPSGTGGMYTQYF.